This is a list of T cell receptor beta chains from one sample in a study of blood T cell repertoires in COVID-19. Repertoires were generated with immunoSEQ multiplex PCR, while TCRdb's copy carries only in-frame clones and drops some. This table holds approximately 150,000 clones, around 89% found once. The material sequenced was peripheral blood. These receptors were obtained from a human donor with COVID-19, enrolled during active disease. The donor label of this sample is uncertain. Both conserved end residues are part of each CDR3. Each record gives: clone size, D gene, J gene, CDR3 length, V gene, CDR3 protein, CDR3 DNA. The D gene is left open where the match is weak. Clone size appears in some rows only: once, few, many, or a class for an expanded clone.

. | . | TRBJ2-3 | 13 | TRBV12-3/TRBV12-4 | CASSPRTILSQYF | TGTGCCAGCAGTCCTCGGACTATACTTTCGCAGTATTTT
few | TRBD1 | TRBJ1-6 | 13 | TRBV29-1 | CSVGAGGNSPLHF | TGCAGCGTCGGGGCAGGGGGTAATTCACCCCTCCACTTT
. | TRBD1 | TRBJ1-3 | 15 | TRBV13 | CASSPVTGAGNTIYF | TGTGCCAGCAGCCCGGTTACAGGGGCTGGAAACACCATATATTTT
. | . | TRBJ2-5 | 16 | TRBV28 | CASSPPQGRGTETQYF | TGTGCCAGCAGTCCCCCCCAGGGGAGAGGGACAGAGACCCAGTACTTC
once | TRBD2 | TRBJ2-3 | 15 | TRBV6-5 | CASRLASGGWDTQYF | TGTGCCAGCAGACTAGCCTCGGGGGGTTGGGATACGCAGTATTTT
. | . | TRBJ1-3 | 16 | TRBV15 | CATSRDLNGDGNTIYF | TGTGCCACCAGCAGAGACCTTAACGGGGATGGAAACACCATATATTTT
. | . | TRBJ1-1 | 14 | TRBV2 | CASILGRGTTEAFF | TGTGCCAGCATTCTCGGAAGGGGAACCACTGAAGCTTTCTTT
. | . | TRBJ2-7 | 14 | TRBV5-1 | CASSSGQEGYEQYF | TGCGCCAGCAGCTCCGGACAGGAGGGCTACGAGCAGTACTTC
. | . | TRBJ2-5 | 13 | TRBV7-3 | CASSHGLGGTQYF | TGTGCCAGCAGCCACGGACTAGGGGGGACCCAGTACTTC
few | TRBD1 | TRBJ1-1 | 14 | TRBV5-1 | CASRKTGEGTEAFF | TGCGCCAGCAGAAAGACAGGGGAAGGGACTGAAGCTTTCTTT
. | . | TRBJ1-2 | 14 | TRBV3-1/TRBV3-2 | CASSQDHSGYGYTF | TGTGCCAGCAGCCAAGATCACTCCGGCTATGGCTACACCTTC
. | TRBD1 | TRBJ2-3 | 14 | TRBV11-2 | CASSADRGVDTQYF | TGTGCCAGCAGCGCCGACAGGGGGGTAGATACGCAGTATTTT
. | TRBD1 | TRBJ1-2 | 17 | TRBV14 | CASSPRGEHRGGYGYTF | TGTGCCAGCAGCCCGAGGGGGGAGCACAGGGGCGGCTATGGCTACACCTTC
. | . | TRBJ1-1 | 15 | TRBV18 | CASSIQGRVNTEAFF | TGTGCCAGCTCAATACAGGGTAGAGTGAACACTGAAGCTTTCTTT
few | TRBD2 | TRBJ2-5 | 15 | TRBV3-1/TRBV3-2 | CASSLTSGIQETQYF | TGTGCCAGCAGCCTCACTAGCGGGATCCAAGAGACCCAGTACTTC
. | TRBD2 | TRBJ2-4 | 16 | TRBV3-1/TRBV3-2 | CASSQDAGGGKNIQYF | TGTGCCAGCAGCCAAGATGCGGGGGGGGGCAAAAACATTCAGTACTTC
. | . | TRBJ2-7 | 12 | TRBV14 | CASSPQGYEQYF | TGTGCCAGCAGCCCGCAGGGCTACGAGCAGTACTTC
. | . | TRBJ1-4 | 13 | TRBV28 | CASSLVRNEKLFF | TGTGCCAGCAGTTTAGTGAGAAATGAAAAACTGTTTTTT
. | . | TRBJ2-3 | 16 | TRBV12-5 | CASGLGGLPNTDTQYF | TGTGCTAGTGGTTTGGGCGGACTACCAAACACAGATACGCAGTATTTT
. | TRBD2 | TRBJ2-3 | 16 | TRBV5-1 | CASSPGLAGFTDTQYF | TGCGCCAGCAGCCCTGGACTAGCGGGGTTTACAGATACGCAGTATTTT
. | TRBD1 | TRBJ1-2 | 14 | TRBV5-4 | CASSSDRGPLGYTF | TGTGCCAGCAGCTCCGACAGGGGGCCGCTAGGCTACACCTTC
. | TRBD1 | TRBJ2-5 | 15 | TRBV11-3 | CASTPPGQGQETQYF | TGTGCCAGCACCCCCCCGGGACAGGGGCAAGAGACCCAGTACTTC
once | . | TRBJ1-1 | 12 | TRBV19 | CASKAGNTEAFF | TGTGCCAGTAAAGCAGGGAACACTGAAGCTTTCTTT
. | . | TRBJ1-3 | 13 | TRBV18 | CASSGQAGNTIYF | TGTGCCAGCTCAGGACAAGCTGGAAACACCATATATTTT
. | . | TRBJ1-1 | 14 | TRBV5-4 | CASSSGTLNTEAFF | TGTGCCAGCAGCTCCGGGACACTGAACACTGAAGCTTTCTTT
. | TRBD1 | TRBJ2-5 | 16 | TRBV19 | CASSYVGQGFGETQYF | TGTGCCAGTAGTTATGTGGGACAGGGCTTTGGAGAGACCCAGTACTTC
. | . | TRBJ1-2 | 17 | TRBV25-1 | CASSDGPPGNSNYGYTF | TGTGCCAGCAGTGATGGGCCCCCGGGGAACTCTAACTATGGCTACACCTTC
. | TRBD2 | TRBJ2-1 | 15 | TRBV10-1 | CASSEVGGGRDEQFF | TGCGCCAGCAGTGAAGTCGGCGGGGGGAGGGATGAGCAGTTCTTC
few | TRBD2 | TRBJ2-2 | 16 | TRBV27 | CASRPSGGVNTGELFF | TGTGCCAGCAGGCCTAGCGGGGGGGTAAACACCGGGGAGCTGTTTTTT
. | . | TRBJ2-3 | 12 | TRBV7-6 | CASSLRVDTQYF | TGTGCCAGCAGCTTACGAGTAGATACGCAGTATTTT
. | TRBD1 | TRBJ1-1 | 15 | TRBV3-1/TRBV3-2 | CASSDSGQGYTEAFF | TGTGCCAGCAGCGATTCGGGACAGGGGTACACTGAAGCTTTCTTT
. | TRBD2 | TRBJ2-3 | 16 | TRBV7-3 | CASSLDPGRDTDTQYF | TGTGCCAGCAGCTTGGACCCCGGGAGGGACACAGATACGCAGTATTTT
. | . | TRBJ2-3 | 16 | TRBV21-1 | CASSLTSNQPSDTQYF | TGTGCCAGCTCTCTGACTAGCAACCAGCCTTCAGATACGCAGTATTTT
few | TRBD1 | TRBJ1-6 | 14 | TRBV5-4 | CASSGTVYNSPLHF | TGTGCCAGCAGCGGGACAGTCTATAATTCACCCCTCCACTTT
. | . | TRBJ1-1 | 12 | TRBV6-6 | CASGPSNTEAFF | TGTGCCAGTGGCCCTTCAAACACTGAAGCTTTCTTT
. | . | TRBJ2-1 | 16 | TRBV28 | CASTAPGGNSYNEQFF | TGTGCCAGCACAGCACCAGGAGGGAACTCCTACAATGAGCAGTTCTTC
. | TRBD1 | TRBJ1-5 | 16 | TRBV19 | CASRRPGQGSNQPQHF | TGTGCCAGTAGGAGACCGGGACAGGGGAGCAATCAGCCCCAGCATTTT
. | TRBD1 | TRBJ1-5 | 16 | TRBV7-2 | CASSPDGQGSVQPQHF | TGTGCCAGCAGCCCCGACGGACAGGGCTCCGTTCAGCCCCAGCATTTT
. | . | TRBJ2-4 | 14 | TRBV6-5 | CATRPATSGNIQYF | TGTGCCACCCGACCAGCTACTTCGGGAAACATTCAGTACTTC
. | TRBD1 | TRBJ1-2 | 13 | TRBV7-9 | CASSPRTGDGYTF | TGTGCCAGCAGCCCGCGGACAGGGGATGGCTACACCTTC
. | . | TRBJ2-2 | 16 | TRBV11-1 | CASSLGQGGGSGELFF | TGTGCCAGCAGCTTAGGACAGGGAGGCGGCTCCGGGGAGCTGTTTTTT
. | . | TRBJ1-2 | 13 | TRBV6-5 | CASRETSTYGYTF | TGTGCCAGCCGGGAGACCTCAACCTATGGCTACACCTTC
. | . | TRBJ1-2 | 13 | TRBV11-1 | CASSIDGSSGYTF | TGTGCCAGCAGCATCGACGGGAGCTCCGGCTACACCTTC
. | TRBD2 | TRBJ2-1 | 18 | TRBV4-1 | CASSRTGTSGSSYNEQFF | TGCGCCAGCAGCCGCACCGGGACTAGCGGGAGCTCCTACAATGAGCAGTTCTTC
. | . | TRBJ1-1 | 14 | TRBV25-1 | CASSEYYGQTEAFF | TGTGCCAGCAGTGAATATTACGGACAGACTGAAGCTTTCTTT
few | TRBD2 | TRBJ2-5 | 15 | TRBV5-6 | CASSLGLAGGQTQYF | TGTGCCAGCAGCTTGGGGTTAGCGGGGGGTCAGACCCAGTACTTC
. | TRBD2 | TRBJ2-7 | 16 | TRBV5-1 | CASSLLTSGNAYEQYF | TGCGCCAGCAGCTTGCTAACAAGCGGGAATGCCTACGAGCAGTACTTC
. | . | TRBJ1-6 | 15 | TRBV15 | CATSRDRGGNSPLHF | TGTGCCACCAGCAGAGATCGGGGAGGGAATTCACCCCTCCACTTT
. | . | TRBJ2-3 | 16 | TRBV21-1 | CASSKGGNSSADTQYF | TGTGCCAGCAGCAAAGGAGGCAATAGTAGCGCAGATACGCAGTATTTT
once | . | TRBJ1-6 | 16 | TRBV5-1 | CASSPARSSYNSPLHF | TGCGCCAGCAGCCCGGCCCGGAGCTCCTATAATTCACCCCTCCACTTT
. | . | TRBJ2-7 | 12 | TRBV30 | CAWSPQPGEQYF | TGTGCCTGGAGTCCTCAACCGGGCGAGCAGTACTTC
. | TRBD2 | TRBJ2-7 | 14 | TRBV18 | CASSPRTSGYEQYF | TGTGCCAGCTCACCACGCACTAGCGGGTACGAGCAGTACTTC
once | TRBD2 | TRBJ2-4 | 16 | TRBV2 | CASSQLAGYDKNIQYF | TGTGCCAGCAGCCAACTAGCGGGATATGACAAAAACATTCAGTACTTC